This T cell receptor beta chain stems from a study of T cell changes during pregnancy in multiple sclerosis. This table comes from immunoSEQ multiplex PCR, and its TCRdb copy is limited to in-frame clones, with some not included. The data contain about 120,000 clones, approximately 94% of them singletons. The CDR3 totals 15 residues. Trimming at V came to 2 bases and at J to 7 bases, leaving 8 bases not matched to a gene. The germline CDR1 and CDR2 sequences are LNHNV and YYDKDF (reference sequence). The specimen was peripheral blood, collected before pregnancy. The genes are TRBV15 and TRBJ2-5; TRBD1 matches at 9 bases. The sequence was obtained from a female donor with multiple sclerosis, enrolled in a pregnancy study. CDR3 sequence reads: CATSRSGQGRRTQYF. For the CDR3, the DNA is TGTGCCACCAGCAGATCCGGACAGGGGAGAAGGACCCAGTACTTC.